This TCR beta chain was observed in a study of shared clonotypes between healthy human individuals. Study details: Researchers assigned three CD4 naive, three CD4 memory, two CD8 naive and one CD8 memory plate to each donor.

The table came from immunoSEQ multiplex PCR; TCRdb's copy has only in-frame clones and leaves some out. The table has around 180,000 clones, 90% to 95% seen once. Broader study findings: Donor scarcity curtailed the genetic and exposure-history diversity represented herein.

A note on this clone: Its antigen is undetermined.

Germline CDR1 MNHEY, CDR2 SMNVEV (reference sequence). V was shortened by 2 bases and J by 4 bases, with 9 bases between the two germline ends. This CDR3 spans 14 amino acids. The chain carries TRBV27 and TRBJ1-5; D unresolved. The receptor comes from a woman in her 30s in good health. Sequencing was done on a sample of naive CD4+ T cells sorted from blood. Subset described: CD45RA+ positively selected. The CDR3 reads CASSLRVGNQPQHF. CDR3 DNA: TGTGCCAGCAGTTTACGGGTGGGAAATCAGCCCCAGCATTTT.